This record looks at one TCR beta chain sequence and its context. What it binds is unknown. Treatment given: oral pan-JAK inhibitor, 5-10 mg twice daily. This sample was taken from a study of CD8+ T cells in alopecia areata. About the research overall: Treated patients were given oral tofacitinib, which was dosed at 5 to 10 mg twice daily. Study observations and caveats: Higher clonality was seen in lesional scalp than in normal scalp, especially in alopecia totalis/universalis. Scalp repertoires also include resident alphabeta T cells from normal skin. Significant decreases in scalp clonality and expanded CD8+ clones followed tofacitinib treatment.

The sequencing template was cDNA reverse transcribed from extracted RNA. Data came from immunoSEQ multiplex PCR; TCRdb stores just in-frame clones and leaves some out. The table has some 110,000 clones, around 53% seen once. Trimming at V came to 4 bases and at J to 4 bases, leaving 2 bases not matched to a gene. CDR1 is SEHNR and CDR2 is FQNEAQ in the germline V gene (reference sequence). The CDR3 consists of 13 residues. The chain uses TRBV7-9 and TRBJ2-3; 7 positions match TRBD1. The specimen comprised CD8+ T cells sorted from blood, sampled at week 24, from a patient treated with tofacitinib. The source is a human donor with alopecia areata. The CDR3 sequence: CASSSTGSDTQYF. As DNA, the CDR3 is TGTGCCAGCAGCTCGACAGGGTCAGATACGCAGTATTTT.